These 16 T cell receptor beta chains originate from one sample sequenced in a study of blood T cell repertoires in COVID-19. The repertoire was sequenced with immunoSEQ multiplex PCR; TCRdb's copy has only in-frame clones and lacks some. The sample has a few hundred thousand clones; 86% are singletons. Sequenced material: peripheral blood. These TCRs come from a woman aged 45-65 years with acute or convalescent COVID-19.

The rearrangement joins TRBV10-2 to TRBJ2-7; D unresolved. Trimming cost V 5 bases and J 5 bases, with 10 bases left between them. The CDR3 covers 12 residues. Germline lookup yields CDR1 WSHSY and CDR2 SAAADI. The CDR3 sequence is CASSPPRNEQYF. The CDR3 nucleotides read TGCGCCAGCAGTCCACCGAGAAACGAGCAGTACTTC.

The genes are TRBV5-1 and TRBJ2-3; tentative D call: TRBD1 (6 bases). Germline CDR1 and CDR2: SGHRS and YFSETQ. This CDR3 has 16 residues. The germline V and J ends were trimmed by 2 bases and 2 bases, with 15 bases remaining between them. The CDR3 sequence: CASSFLGGSYTDTQYF. CDR3 sequence (DNA): TGCGCCAGCAGCTTTTTAGGGGGATCGTACACAGATACGCAGTATTTT. The complete variable domain, with remaining parts taken from reference TRBV5-1 and TRBJ2-3, reads KAGVTQTPRYLIKTRGQQVTLSCSPISGHRSVSWYQQTPGQGLQFLFEYFSETQRNKGNFPGRFSGRQFSNSRSEMNVSTLELGDSALYLCASSFLGGSYTDTQYFGPGTRLTVL.

The chain carries TRBV5-1 and TRBJ2-7; D may be TRBD2 (6 bases). Germline lookup yields CDR1 SGHRS and CDR2 YFSETQ. The CDR3 has 16 residues. The V end was cut by 2 bases, the J end by 4 bases, with 19 bases between. Here the CDR3 reads CASSLGGAGYMYEQYF. CDR3 DNA sequence: TGCGCCAGCAGCTTAGGAGGGGCGGGATACATGTACGAGCAGTACTTC.

The chain couples TRBV7-2 to TRBJ2-3; TRBD2 matches 7 bases. Germline trimming cut 2 bases from V and 3 bases from J; bases unmatched to any gene: 5. CDR3 length equals 15 residues. Germline V gene lookup returns CDR1 SGHTA and CDR2 FQGNSA. CDR3 nucleotides: TGTGCCAGCAGCTTACAGCGGGGTTTTACAGATACGCAGTATTTT. This gives the protein CASSLQRGFTDTQYF.

The rearrangement links TRBV6-6 to TRBJ2-6, with 7 bases matching TRBD2. The V and J ends lost 6 bases and 2 bases, in that order; junction bases with no gene match: 7. CDR1 and CDR2 (germline): MNHNY, SVGAGI (reference sequence). The CDR3 is 16 residues long. This chain's CDR3 is CASSLNAGAGANVLTF. As DNA, the CDR3 is TGTGCCAGCAGCCTAAATGCGGGGGCTGGGGCCAACGTCCTGACTTTC.

The chain joins TRBV20-1 to TRBJ1-3; no reliable D call. The V end lost 3 bases, the J end lost 0 bases, and 9 bases lay between the germline ends. This CDR3 is built from 14 residues. The germline gives CDR1 DFQATT, CDR2 SNEGSKA (reference sequence). In DNA, the CDR3 is TGCAGTGCTAGTCCAGGTTTCTCTGGAAACACCATATATTTT. Its protein is CSASPGFSGNTIYF.

This sequence joins TRBV6-5 and TRBJ2-7; D unresolved. Trimming removed 5 bases at V and 6 bases at J, with 14 bases between. Germline values: CDR1 MNHEY, CDR2 SVGAGI. CDR3 size: 13 residues. The CDR3 bases are TGTGCCAGCAGTCCCGCCACGGTCCCCGAGCAGTACTTC. As protein: CASSPATVPEQYF.

In its sample, this clone was seen once. The chain combines TRBV24-1 with TRBJ1-2; D remains ambiguous. Trimming cost V 3 bases and J 0 bases, with 4 bases left between them. The germline V gene has CDR1 KGHDR and CDR2 SFDVKD. The CDR3 consists of 13 residues. CDR3 sequence (DNA): TGTGCCACCAGTGATACACCTAACTATGGCTACACCTTC. It encodes CATSDTPNYGYTF.

The chain links TRBV5-4 to TRBJ1-3; D is possibly TRBD1 (6 bases). CDR3 length equals 16 residues. The ends were cut back, 1 base at V and 0 bases at J, with 11 bases in the middle. Per the germline V gene, CDR1 is SGHNT and CDR2 is YYREEE (reference sequence). The CDR3 spells CASSLYPDSSGNTIYF. CDR3 DNA sequence: TGTGCCAGCAGCTTGTACCCGGACAGCTCTGGAAACACCATATATTTT.

CDR3 DNA: TGCGCCAGCAGCCACAGGGAGAACACTGAAGCTTTCTTT. Translation gives CASSHRENTEAFF. J is TRBJ1-1 and V is TRBV5-1, with D perhaps TRBD1 (6 bases). The germline V and J ends were trimmed by 4 bases and 1 base, with 8 bases remaining between them. CDR1 is SGHRS and CDR2 is YFSETQ in the germline V gene. CDR3 length equals 13 residues. The full variable domain, its missing parts supplied by reference TRBV5-1 and TRBJ1-1, is KAGVTQTPRYLIKTRGQQVTLSCSPISGHRSVSWYQQTPGQGLQFLFEYFSETQRNKGNFPGRFSGRQFSNSRSEMNVSTLELGDSALYLCASSHRENTEAFFGQGTRLTVV.

V and J are TRBV24-1 and TRBJ1-4; 9 positions agree with TRBD1. Unmatched junction bases numbered 4, after V lost 5 bases and J lost 7 bases. Germline V CDR1 and CDR2: KGHDR, SFDVKD. The CDR3 runs 14 residues. The DNA of the CDR3 is TGTGCCACCAGTGCAGGGACAGGGCTTGAAAAACTGTTTTTT. Translation: CATSAGTGLEKLFF.

The rearrangement joins TRBV10-2 to TRBJ2-1; D perhaps matches TRBD1 (5 bases). The CDR3 is made up of 15 amino acids. CDR1 is WSHSY, CDR2 SAAADI, per germline. The V gene lost 6 bases and the J gene lost 2 bases, with 14 bases spanning the gap. CDR3 loop: CASRDKVFTYNEQFF. The CDR3 nucleotides are TGCGCCAGCAGGGACAAGGTGTTCACCTACAATGAGCAGTTCTTC.

J is TRBJ2-3 and V is TRBV30, with 7 bases that match TRBD2. The CDR3 has 15 residues. The trim removed 0 bases at V and 2 bases at J, leaving 5 bases unmatched. In germline, CDR1 is GTSNPN, CDR2 SVGIG (reference sequence). The CDR3 loop is CAWSVPGTTTDTQYF. As DNA, the CDR3 is TGTGCCTGGAGTGTACCAGGGACTACCACAGATACGCAGTATTTT.

V usage is TRBV10-3 and J usage is TRBJ1-2; 7 bases are shared with TRBD1. This CDR3 is built from 17 residues. Germline CDR1 and CDR2: ENHRY and SYGVKD. J lost 5 bases, V lost 3 bases, and 15 bases had no gene match. CDR3 sequence: CAISEIPGQPSLYGYTF. Written as DNA, the CDR3 is TGTGCCATCAGTGAAATCCCGGGACAGCCCTCCCTATATGGCTACACCTTC.

This chain uses TRBV19 with TRBJ1-1; D possibly corresponds to TRBD1 (5 bases). Between the trimmed V and J ends, which lost 1 base and 1 base, there was a span of 7 bases. Per the germline V gene, CDR1 is LNHDA and CDR2 is SQIVND (reference sequence). CDR3 length: 14 residues. DNA of the CDR3: TGTGCCAGTAGTATAGCCAGGGCGAACACTGAAGCTTTCTTT. Encoded protein: CASSIARANTEAFF.

The rearrangement joins TRBV24-1 to TRBJ2-5; 10 nucleotides line up with TRBD1. With 2 bases clipped from V and 5 bases from J, the junction kept 7 bases outside the gene matches. The CDR3 spans 16 residues. Germline V gene lookup returns CDR1 KGHDR and CDR2 SFDVKD. The DNA of the CDR3 is TGTGCCACCAGTGATTCCAGGGACAGGGGAGGGGAGACCCAGTACTTC. Its protein is CATSDSRDRGGETQYF.